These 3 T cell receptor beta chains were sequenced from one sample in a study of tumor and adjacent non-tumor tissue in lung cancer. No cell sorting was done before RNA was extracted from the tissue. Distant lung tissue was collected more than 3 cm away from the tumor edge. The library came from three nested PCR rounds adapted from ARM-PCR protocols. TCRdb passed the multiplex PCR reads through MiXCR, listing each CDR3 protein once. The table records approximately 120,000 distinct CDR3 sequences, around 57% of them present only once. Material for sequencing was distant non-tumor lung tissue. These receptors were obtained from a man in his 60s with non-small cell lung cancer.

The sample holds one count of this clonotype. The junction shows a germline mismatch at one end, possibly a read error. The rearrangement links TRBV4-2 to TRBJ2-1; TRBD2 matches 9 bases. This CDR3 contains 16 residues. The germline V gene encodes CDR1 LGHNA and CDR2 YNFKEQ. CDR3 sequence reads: CASSQDVAGGRNEQFF. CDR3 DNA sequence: TGCGCCAGCAGCCAAGATGTGGCGGGAGGGCGCAATGAGCAGTTCTTC.

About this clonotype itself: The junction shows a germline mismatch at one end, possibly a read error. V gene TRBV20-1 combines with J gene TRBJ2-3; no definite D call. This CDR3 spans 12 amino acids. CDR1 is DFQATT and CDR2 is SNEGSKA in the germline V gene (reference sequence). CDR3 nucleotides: TGCAGTGCTAGAGAATTAGAGGATACGCGGTATTTT. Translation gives CSARELEDTRYF.

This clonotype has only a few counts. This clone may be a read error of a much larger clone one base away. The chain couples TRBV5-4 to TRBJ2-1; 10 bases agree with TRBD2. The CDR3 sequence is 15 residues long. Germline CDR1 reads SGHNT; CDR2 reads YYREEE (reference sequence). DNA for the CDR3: TGTGCCGGCAGCATTAGCGGGGGGCGCTACAATGAGCAGTTCTTC. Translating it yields CAGSISGGRYNEQFF.